What follows are 23 T cell receptor beta chains derived from one specimen sequenced in a study of cytomegalovirus exposure and HLA in healthy donors. The PCR contained 60 Vbeta and 13 Jbeta primers. This table comes from immunoSEQ multiplex PCR, and its TCRdb copy is limited to in-frame clones, with some not included. The sample carries tens of thousands of clones, approximately 57% recorded once. Sample: PBMCs. Source of these receptors: a man aged 30-40 years in good health and CMV-seropositive.

V is TRBV25-1 and J is TRBJ2-2, with a possible D match to TRBD1 (6 bases). Germline lookup yields CDR1 MGHDK and CDR2 SYGVNS. This CDR3 has 16 residues. Trimming cost V 6 bases and J 0 bases, with 14 bases left between them. CDR3 coding DNA: TGTGCCAGCAGGGGGGCTAGCAATACGAACACCGGGGAGCTGTTTTTT. Encoded protein: CASRGASNTNTGELFF.

The J gene is TRBJ2-7, the V gene TRBV7-2; D unclear. The CDR3 extends over 12 amino acids. Trimming took off 7 bases at V and 4 bases at J, with 11 bases between the two ends. From germline, CDR1 is SGHTA and CDR2 FQGNSA. CDR3 nucleotides: TGTGCCAGCACCTCGACAACGTACGAGCAGTACTTC. It yields the protein CASTSTTYEQYF.

V usage is TRBV4-3 and J usage is TRBJ2-3; 8 bases are shared with TRBD2. The germline gives CDR1 LGHNA, CDR2 YSLEER. The CDR3 has 17 amino acids. Unmatched junction bases numbered 13, after V lost 3 bases and J lost 5 bases. CDR3 protein: CASSQAPGLVNRDTQYF. CDR3 DNA: TGCGCCAGCAGCCAGGCTCCGGGACTAGTGAATAGAGATACGCAGTATTTT.

In this sample, this clone turned up a few times. The chain employs TRBV6-1 and TRBJ2-3; no definite D call. The germline CDR1 and CDR2 sequences are MNHNS and SASEGT. V lost 5 bases and J 6 bases, leaving 9 bases between the germline ends. CDR3 length: 12 amino acids. The CDR3 is CASSSAADTQYF. CDR3 coding DNA: TGTGCCAGCAGTTCCGCGGCGGATACGCAGTATTTT.

The V call is TRBV2, the J call TRBJ2-1; D may be TRBD2 (7 bases). The CDR3 is made up of 16 amino acids. Germline V lookup: CDR1 SNHLY, CDR2 FYNNEI. V dropped 9 bases and J dropped 6 bases, with 24 bases sitting between them. CDR3: CASSRWSGGGFNEQFF. The CDR3 DNA is TGTGCCAGTTCTCGTTGGTCTGGCGGGGGCTTCAATGAGCAGTTCTTC.

This clone was seen only a few times. The gene calls are TRBV7-7 and TRBJ2-5; TRBD1 matches 8 bases. The V segment lost 5 bases and the J segment 0 bases; nucleotides outside the gene matches: 5. The CDR3 covers 15 residues. Germline lookup yields CDR1 SSHAT and CDR2 FNYEAQ (reference sequence). In DNA, the CDR3 is TGTGCCAGCAGCCCAAGGACAGGGAACCAAGAGACCCAGTACTTC. It codes for CASSPRTGNQETQYF.

This chain links TRBV5-3 with TRBJ2-3; D possibly corresponds to TRBD2 (6 bases). TRBV5-3 is identified as an open reading frame with a role that is uncertain. V was cut by 2 bases and J by 0 bases, with 19 bases left in between. This CDR3 is 18 amino acids long. The CDR3 DNA reads as TGTGCCAGAAGCTTAAGGGCGGGGAGGAACCGTAGCACAGATACGCAGTATTTT. The encoded protein is CARSLRAGRNRSTDTQYF.

This rearrangement joins TRBV6-1 to TRBJ2-6, with a possible D match to TRBD2 (6 bases). Trimming stripped 4 bases from V and 2 bases from J, with 15 bases between. The CDR3 totals 17 residues. Germline V gene data show CDR1 as MNHNS and CDR2 as SASEGT. CDR3 amino acids: CASSGGGEGPGANVLTF. DNA for the CDR3: TGTGCCAGCAGTGGGGGCGGGGAAGGGCCTGGGGCCAACGTCCTGACTTTC.

The J gene is TRBJ2-7, the V gene TRBV15; tentative D call: TRBD1 (8 bases). Germline loops: CDR1 LNHNV, CDR2 YYDKDF (reference sequence). V was clipped by 5 bases and J by 5 bases, with 16 bases between them. The CDR3 runs 14 residues. The CDR3 DNA sequence: TGTGCCACCAGCGGACGACAGGGGAGGGACGAGCAGTACTTC. Amino acids: CATSGRQGRDEQYF. The full variable domain, rest sourced from reference TRBV15 and TRBJ2-7, is DAMVIQNPRYQVTQFGKPVTLSCSQTLNHNVMYWYQQKSSQAPKLLFHYYDKDFNNEADTPDNFQSRRPNTSFCFLDIRSPGLGDTAMYLCATSGRQGRDEQYFGPGTRLTVT.

This clone has more than one count but fewer than ten. This sequence joins TRBV14 and TRBJ2-2; D is possibly TRBD2 (5 bases). The CDR3 has 14 residues. Germline V gene lookup returns CDR1 SGHDN and CDR2 FVKESK. V was trimmed by 1 base and J by 3 bases, leaving 6 bases between them. The CDR3 DNA is TGTGCCAGCAGCCAAGGAGGGTACACCGGGGAGCTGTTTTTT. It encodes CASSQGGYTGELFF.

The V and J genes are TRBV11-3 and TRBJ2-3; the D gene is possibly TRBD2 (5 bases). The V end was cut by 4 bases, the J end by 0 bases, with 17 bases between. Germline CDR1 SGHNT, CDR2 YENEEA. The CDR3 contains 17 residues. For the CDR3, the DNA is TGTGCCAGCAGCTCACCGCAGGCGGGTGCTAGCACAGATACGCAGTATTTT. This translates into CASSSPQAGASTDTQYF. Complete variable domain (other parts from reference TRBV11-3 and TRBJ2-3): EAGVVQSPRYKIIEKKQPVAFWCNPISGHNTLYWYLQNLGQGPELLIRYENEEAVDDSQLPKDRFSAERLKGVDSTLKIQPAELGDSAVYLCASSSPQAGASTDTQYFGPGTRLTVL.

The chain recombines TRBV18 with TRBJ1-1, with 11 bases aligning to TRBD1. The V segment lost 5 bases and the J segment 6 bases; nucleotides outside the gene matches: 8. CDR3 length: 15 amino acids. Germline V lookup: CDR1 KGHSH, CDR2 LQKENI. For the CDR3, the DNA is TGTGCCAGCTCAAAGGACAGGGGGCTAAGCCCTGAAGCTTTCTTT. It encodes CASSKDRGLSPEAFF.

The rearrangement links TRBV5-1 to TRBJ2-7, with 12 bases aligning to TRBD2. CDR3 length: 16 residues. Germline V gene data show CDR1 as SGHRS and CDR2 as YFSETQ. V lost 4 bases to trimming and J lost 4 bases; unmatched junction nucleotides: 9. This CDR3 reads CASSRTSSGGAYEQYF. The CDR3 bases are TGCGCCAGCAGCAGAACTTCTAGCGGGGGGGCTTACGAGCAGTACTTC. The variable domain in full, completed from reference TRBV5-1 and TRBJ2-7, reads KAGVTQTPRYLIKTRGQQVTLSCSPISGHRSVSWYQQTPGQGLQFLFEYFSETQRNKGNFPGRFSGRQFSNSRSEMNVSTLELGDSALYLCASSRTSSGGAYEQYFGPGTRLTVT.

The gene calls are TRBV2 and TRBJ2-3; D unclear. In germline, CDR1 is SNHLY, CDR2 FYNNEI. The CDR3 extends over 12 amino acids. The V end was cut by 3 bases, the J end by 2 bases, with 3 bases between. The CDR3 protein is CASSDSTDTQYF. The DNA of the CDR3 is TGTGCCAGCAGTGACTCCACAGATACGCAGTATTTT.

The chain is built from TRBV5-1 and TRBJ2-5; D is uncertain. V was trimmed by 0 bases and J by 5 bases, leaving 5 bases between them. Germline V gene data show CDR1 as SGHRS and CDR2 as YFSETQ. This CDR3 has 12 residues. The CDR3 DNA follows: TGCGCCAGCAGCTTGGACGGGGAGACCCAGTACTTC. It yields the protein CASSLDGETQYF.

The genes are TRBV19 and TRBJ2-5; the D gene is possibly TRBD2 (5 bases). CDR1 and CDR2 (germline): LNHDA, SQIVND (reference sequence). The CDR3 covers 14 residues. The germline V and J ends were trimmed by 2 bases and 4 bases, with 11 bases remaining between them. CDR3 sequence: CASSITPGGETQYF. CDR3 coding DNA: TGTGCCAGTAGTATAACCCCCGGAGGAGAGACCCAGTACTTC.

J is TRBJ1-1 and V is TRBV5-1; maybe TRBD1 (6 bases). Trimming removed 4 bases at V and 4 bases at J, with 11 bases between. CDR3 length equals 13 residues. CDR1 SGHRS and CDR2 YFSETQ come from the germline V gene. The CDR3 protein is CASSEQGGTEAFF. CDR3 nucleotides: TGCGCCAGCAGCGAACAGGGCGGCACTGAAGCTTTCTTT.

J is TRBJ2-2 and V is TRBV7-9; unclear D gene. Germline assignment: CDR1 SEHNR and CDR2 FQNEAQ (reference sequence). Trimming took off 7 bases at V and 6 bases at J, with 15 bases between the two ends. The CDR3 totals 14 residues. The CDR3 is CASIPPRVAGELFF. As DNA, the CDR3 is TGTGCCAGCATCCCTCCTCGGGTCGCCGGGGAGCTGTTTTTT.

Only one count was recorded for this clone. The J gene is TRBJ2-3, the V gene TRBV29-1, with 7 bases that match TRBD2. This CDR3 spans 12 amino acids. The J segment lost 6 bases and the V segment lost 8 bases, leaving 8 bases of the junction unmatched. Germline CDR1 reads SQVTM; CDR2 reads ANQGSEA. The CDR3 loop is CSLWEGLDTQYF. In nucleotides, the CDR3 is TGCAGCCTTTGGGAGGGCCTGGATACGCAGTATTTT.

The chain uses TRBV11-3 and TRBJ2-5; TRBD2 is a possible D gene (5 bases). TRBJ2-7 explains the end of the DNA better; the J call may be wrong. Germline V gene lookup returns CDR1 SGHNT and CDR2 YENEEA. There are 12 residues in the CDR3. CDR3 sequence reads: CASTSGTYEQYF. CDR3 coding DNA: TGTGCCAGCACAAGCGGTACCTACGAGCAGTACTTC.

This clone qualifies as medium-sized. The V and J genes are TRBV5-1 and TRBJ2-7; D may be TRBD2 (5 bases). CDR1 and CDR2 (germline): SGHRS, YFSETQ. Trimming cost V 2 bases and J 3 bases, with 12 bases left between them. CDR3 length: 14 amino acids. CDR3 coding DNA: TGCGCCAGCAGCTTCCACGAAGGAGGCTACGAGCAGTACTTC. Protein: CASSFHEGGYEQYF. The variable domain in full, with the rest retrieved from reference TRBV5-1 and TRBJ2-7, is KAGVTQTPRYLIKTRGQQVTLSCSPISGHRSVSWYQQTPGQGLQFLFEYFSETQRNKGNFPGRFSGRQFSNSRSEMNVSTLELGDSALYLCASSFHEGGYEQYFGPGTRLTVT.

This clone was detected only a few times. The V gene is TRBV30, the J gene TRBJ1-4; 7 bases are shared with TRBD1. The CDR3 contains 14 residues. Germline V gives CDR1 GTSNPN, CDR2 SVGIG (reference sequence). The ends lost 1 base at V and 9 bases at J; junction bases unmatched: 8. CDR3 coding DNA: TGTGCCTGGAGTGGTGTACAGGGGACCAAAAAACTGTTTTTT. The encoded protein is CAWSGVQGTKKLFF.

The V call is TRBV2, the J call TRBJ2-3; 11 bases are a match to TRBD2. After removal of 2 bases from V and 6 bases from J, the junction contained 4 bases not matched to a gene. The V gene's germline CDR1 is SNHLY and CDR2 FYNNEI. The CDR3 has 15 residues. The CDR3 spells CASSELAGGGDTQYF. CDR3 nucleotides: TGTGCCAGCAGTGAACTAGCGGGGGGCGGGGATACGCAGTATTTT.